A selection of T cell receptor beta chains follows, all from one sample in a study of metastatic and nonmetastatic thyroid tumors. TCRdb reassembled clones from the PCR reads with MiXCR. Among 35,000 or so clones listed, over 15% were seen once. The sequenced sample was blood. These receptors came from a male donor with papillary thyroid cancer or a benign thyroid nodule (not recorded which). Some clones in this sample may be carry-over from other donors' samples. Both conserved end residues are trimmed from each CDR3. Each record gives: CDR3 protein, CDR3 length, clone size, V gene. Not every row has a clone size; where given, it reads once, few, many or a size class.

CDR3: AISRGGGNTDTQY
length: 13
size: once
V: TRBV5-1

CDR3: ASSPREGLYGYT
length: 12
size: -
V: TRBV5-6

CDR3: AGQGRYGYT
length: 9
size: many
V: TRBV28

CDR3: ASSSQGNEKLF
length: 11
size: many
V: TRBV5-1

CDR3: ASSFGSGVTDTQY
length: 13
size: -
V: TRBV28

CDR3: ASSHRGEENIQY
length: 12
size: -
V: TRBV27

CDR3: ASSEDRVVLVDTEAF
length: 15
size: many
V: TRBV6-1

CDR3: ANTVRLSGGTDTQY
length: 14
size: -
V: TRBV11-2

CDR3: ASSQMEGHTEAF
length: 12
size: many
V: TRBV3-1

CDR3: ASSQQGGNYEQY
length: 12
size: medium-sized
V: TRBV7-2

CDR3: ASSPGTANNYGYT
length: 13
size: many
V: TRBV5-4

CDR3: ASSSFGGPNTGDLF
length: 14
size: few
V: TRBV6-5

CDR3: ASSIWLAGGTDTQY
length: 14
size: many
V: TRBV19

CDR3: ASCGVGYNEQF
length: 11
size: -
V: TRBV19

CDR3: AIFQGTVLNTEAF
length: 13
size: few
V: TRBV10-3

CDR3: ASSDGTGRDIQY
length: 12
size: many
V: TRBV7-9

CDR3: ATSASGGRKTQY
length: 12
size: many
V: TRBV24-1

CDR3: ASHREGLRGPLSEAF
length: 15
size: few
V: TRBV27

CDR3: ASSKDVSSGANVLT
length: 14
size: many
V: TRBV11-2

CDR3: ASSLGWAGNTVELL
length: 14
size: -
V: TRBV11-1

CDR3: ASSLKGGPTTGELF
length: 14
size: many
V: TRBV5-1

CDR3: ASSPGGNTEAF
length: 11
size: many
V: TRBV19

CDR3: ASSTKITGDTGELF
length: 14
size: -
V: TRBV11-1

CDR3: ASSSYSTEVPTYEQY
length: 15
size: medium-sized
V: TRBV6-1

CDR3: SVEDFLTGEQY
length: 11
size: many
V: TRBV29-1

CDR3: ASSYRDQPQH
length: 10
size: many
V: TRBV6-2/TRBV6-3

CDR3: ASALGRVSF
length: 9
size: many
V: TRBV7-8

CDR3: ASIRDGDVRNSPLH
length: 14
size: -
V: TRBV5-1

CDR3: ASSVSAGQGRNYEQF
length: 15
size: many
V: TRBV13

CDR3: ASSGTGVGQPQH
length: 12
size: -
V: TRBV19

CDR3: ASSEGHRAHQPQH
length: 13
size: -
V: TRBV6-1